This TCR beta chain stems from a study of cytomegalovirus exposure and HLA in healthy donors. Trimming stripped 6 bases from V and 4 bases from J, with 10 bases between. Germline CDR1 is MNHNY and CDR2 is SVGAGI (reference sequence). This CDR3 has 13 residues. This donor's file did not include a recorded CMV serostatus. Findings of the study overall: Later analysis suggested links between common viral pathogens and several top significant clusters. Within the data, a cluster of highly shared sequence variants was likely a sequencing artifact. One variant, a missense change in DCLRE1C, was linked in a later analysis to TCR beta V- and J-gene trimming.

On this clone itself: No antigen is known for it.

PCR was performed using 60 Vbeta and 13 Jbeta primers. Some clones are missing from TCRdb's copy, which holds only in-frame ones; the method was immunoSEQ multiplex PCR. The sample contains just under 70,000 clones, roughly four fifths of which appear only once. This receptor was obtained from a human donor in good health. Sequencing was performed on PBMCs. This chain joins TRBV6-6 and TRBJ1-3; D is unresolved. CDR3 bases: TGTGCCAGCAGAGGAGGTTTAGGAAACACCATATATTTT. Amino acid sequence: CASRGGLGNTIYF.